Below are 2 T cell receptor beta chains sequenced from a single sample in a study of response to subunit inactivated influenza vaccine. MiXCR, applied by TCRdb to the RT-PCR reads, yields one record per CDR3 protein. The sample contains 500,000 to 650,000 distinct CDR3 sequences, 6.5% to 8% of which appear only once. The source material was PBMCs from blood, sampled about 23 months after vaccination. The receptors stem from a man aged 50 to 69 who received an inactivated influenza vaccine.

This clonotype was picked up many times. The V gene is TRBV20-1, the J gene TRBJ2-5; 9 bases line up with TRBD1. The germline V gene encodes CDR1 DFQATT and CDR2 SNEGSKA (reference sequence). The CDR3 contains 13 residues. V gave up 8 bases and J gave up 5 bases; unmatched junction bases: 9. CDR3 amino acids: CSLNRGLGETQYF. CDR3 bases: TGCAGTCTAAACAGGGGGCTGGGGGAGACCCAGTACTTC.

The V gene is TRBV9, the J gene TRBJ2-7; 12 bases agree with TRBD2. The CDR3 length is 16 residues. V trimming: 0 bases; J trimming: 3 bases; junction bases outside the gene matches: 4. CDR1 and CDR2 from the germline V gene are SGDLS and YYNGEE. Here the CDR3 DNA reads TGTGCCAGCAGCGTAGCGGCTAGCGGGAGGGTCTACGAGCAGTACTTC. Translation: CASSVAASGRVYEQYF.